Below, 12 T cell receptor beta chains from the same sample are listed, as sequenced in a study of blood T cell repertoires in COVID-19. The table came from immunoSEQ multiplex PCR; TCRdb's copy has only in-frame clones and leaves some out. The sample has 140,000 or so clones, about 84% seen once. The material sequenced was PBMCs or T cells enriched from blood (not recorded which). Source of these receptors: a woman aged 18-29 years who had been exposed to COVID-19.

This clone was seen only once. The chain combines TRBV19 with TRBJ2-1, with unresolved D. The CDR3 runs to 12 residues. V dropped 5 bases and J dropped 7 bases, with 9 bases sitting between them. Germline V CDR1 and CDR2: LNHDA, SQIVND (reference sequence). CDR3 sequence: CASSSVWNEQFF. In DNA form, the CDR3 reads TGTGCCAGTAGTTCGGTGTGGAATGAGCAGTTCTTC.

The CDR3 loop is CSVNRGFEAFF. CDR3 DNA: TGCAGCGTCAACAGGGGGTTCGAAGCTTTCTTT. The chain combines TRBV29-1 with TRBJ1-1, with 8 bases aligning to TRBD1. With V trimmed by 6 bases and J by 8 bases, 5 bases remained unmatched. This CDR3 contains 11 residues. Germline CDR1 and CDR2: SQVTM and ANQGSEA.

This clone was seen only a few times. The V gene is TRBV28, the J gene TRBJ1-5; D may be TRBD1 (5 bases). Germline lookup yields CDR1 MDHEN and CDR2 SYDVKM. The length of the CDR3 is 14 residues. V was trimmed by 11 bases and J by 4 bases, leaving 18 bases between them. The CDR3 reads CAGATAIPNQPQHF. The CDR3 coding sequence is TGTGCCGGAGCGACAGCCATACCGAATCAGCCCCAGCATTTT.

This clone was picked up a small number of times. The chain uses TRBV4-1 and TRBJ2-2, with D possibly being TRBD1 (7 bases). V lost 1 base, J lost 6 bases, and 9 bases lay in between. The CDR3 spans 14 residues. Germline CDR1 MGHRA, CDR2 YSYEKL. CDR3 nucleotides: TGCGCCAGCAGCCAAGGCAGGGGGGCCGGGGAGCTGTTTTTT. Its translation is CASSQGRGAGELFF.

This clone came up a few times. The rearrangement links TRBV15 to TRBJ2-1; D gene uncertain. Germline V lookup: CDR1 LNHNV, CDR2 YYDKDF (reference sequence). This CDR3 is 20 amino acids long. The V and J ends lost 0 bases and 1 base respectively, with 22 bases between them. The CDR3 DNA is TGTGCCACCAGCAGAGATTCTGCGAGCGATTATGTTGTTTCCTACAATGAGCAGTTCTTC. Its protein is CATSRDSASDYVVSYNEQFF.

The genes are TRBV6-2 or TRBV6-3 and TRBJ1-6; possible D gene TRBD1, 6 bases. The germline V gene encodes CDR1 MNHEY and CDR2 SVGEGT. V was shortened by 2 bases and J by 5 bases, with 10 bases between the two germline ends. The CDR3 extends over 15 amino acids. In DNA form, the CDR3 reads TGTGCCAGCAGTTACCGGGCAGGGGATAATTCACCCCTCCACTTT. Translation: CASSYRAGDNSPLHF.

The chain joins TRBV19 to TRBJ2-5; a weak D match, TRBD2 (6 bases). Between the trimmed V and J ends, which lost 9 bases and 7 bases, there was a span of 24 bases. Germline CDR1 and CDR2: LNHDA and SQIVND (reference sequence). This CDR3 has 15 amino acids. The CDR3 DNA reads as TGTGCCAGCACCGAGACAGTCGGGTACGGGGGGACCCAGTACTTC. Protein sequence: CASTETVGYGGTQYF.

The genes are TRBV11-2 and TRBJ2-3; D is unclear. The CDR3 length is 13 residues. V lost 5 bases and J lost 6, with 12 bases in between. Germline assignment: CDR1 SGHAT and CDR2 FQNNGV. CDR3 in amino acids: CASSDRPADTQYF. CDR3 sequence (DNA): TGTGCCAGCAGCGATAGACCAGCGGATACGCAGTATTTT.

This clone occurred a few times. The V and J genes are TRBV28 and TRBJ1-5, with D tentatively TRBD1 (5 bases). The CDR3 contains 16 residues. Germline V lookup: CDR1 MDHEN, CDR2 SYDVKM. The V end lost 3 bases, the J end lost 6 bases, and 18 bases lay between the germline ends. For the CDR3, the DNA is TGTGCCAGCAGTTTTAGTGGCAGGGTGTTTCGTCAGCCCCAGCATTTT. Protein: CASSFSGRVFRQPQHF.

V gene TRBV29-1 combines with J gene TRBJ2-5, with 7 positions matching TRBD2. The CDR3 contains 13 residues. V lost 6 bases to trimming and J lost 5 bases; unmatched junction nucleotides: 9. Germline CDR1 is SQVTM and CDR2 is ANQGSEA. The CDR3 bases are TGCAGCGTCCGAACTAGCGTCGTGGAGACCCAGTACTTC. It codes for CSVRTSVVETQYF.

This chain uses TRBV7-9 with TRBJ2-3; perhaps TRBD1 as D (6 bases). Trimming shortened V by 4 bases and J by 2 bases, and 10 bases separated the two germline ends. Looked up from germline, CDR1 is SEHNR and CDR2 is FQNEAQ (reference sequence). CDR3 length: 14 residues. In DNA form, the CDR3 reads TGTGCCAGCAGCTCTGACAGGTACACAGATACGCAGTATTTT. Translation gives CASSSDRYTDTQYF.

The gene calls are TRBV5-6 and TRBJ1-2, with a possible D match to TRBD1 (6 bases). V lost 4 bases and J lost 5, with 12 bases in between. Germline V CDR1 and CDR2: SGHDT, YYEEEE. The CDR3 loop spans 13 amino acids. Here the CDR3 DNA reads TGTGCCAGCAGCACCGGACAGAGATATGGCTACACCTTC. This codes for CASSTGQRYGYTF. Using reference TRBV5-6 and TRBJ1-2 for the parts outside the CDR3, the full variable domain is DAGVTQSPTHLIKTRGQQVTLRCSPKSGHDTVSWYQQALGQGPQFIFQYYEEEERQRGNFPDRFSGHQFPNYSSELNVNALLLGDSALYLCASSTGQRYGYTFGSGTRLTVV.